The 5 T cell receptor beta chains below come from one sample, sequenced in a study of shared clonotypes between healthy human individuals (dated by TCRdb to 2018 to 2021). Receptor amplification or capture employed the immunoSEQ multiplex PCR assay. As stored in TCRdb, this immuneACCESS dataset retains in-frame rearrangements with V and J assigned. A fraction of the clones does not appear; measured against another copy, unresolved V genes explain less than half of the discrepancy, and the remainder lacks a known reason. This sample is represented by about 120,000 clones; around 68% of them were singletons. 24% of the sample is taken by the ten largest. Sequencing used memory CD8+ T cells sorted from blood. The cell subset or site label, read with the paper, signifies: CD45RO+ cells pooled with CCR7-negative TemRA cells. The receptors come from a woman under 40 in good health.

The chain couples TRBV27 to TRBJ2-1; 7 nucleotides match TRBD2. The V gene's germline CDR1 is MNHEY and CDR2 SMNVEV (reference sequence). After removal of 3 bases from V and 5 bases from J, the junction contained 7 bases not matched to a gene. The CDR3 is 15 residues long. CDR3 coding DNA: TGTGCCAGCAGTTTGGGGGGAGCGGGAAACAATGAGCAGTTCTTC. The encoded protein is CASSLGGAGNNEQFF.

This clone has at least ten counts. The chain carries TRBV10-3 and TRBJ1-5; no clear D gene. The CDR3 spans 12 residues. The V and J ends lost 7 bases and 0 bases respectively, with 4 bases between them. The germline gives CDR1 ENHRY, CDR2 SYGVKD. The CDR3 DNA reads as TGTGCCATCACTTATAGCAATCAGCCCCAGCATTTT. Protein sequence: CAITYSNQPQHF.

There are a few counts of this clone. The V gene is TRBV4-1, the J gene TRBJ1-1, with D uncertain. The germline CDR1 and CDR2 sequences are MGHRA and YSYEKL. Trimming left V 6 bases short and J 4 bases short, with 18 bases between. This CDR3 has 15 residues. The CDR3 coding sequence is TGCGCCAGCAGAACAATCCACCGACTTTTCACTGAAGCTTTCTTT. This gives the protein CASRTIHRLFTEAFF.

This clone turned up a few times. The chain combines TRBV4-1 with TRBJ1-4, with D unresolved. CDR1 and CDR2 (germline): MGHRA, YSYEKL. The CDR3 is 15 amino acids. Trimming pared 1 base from V and 5 bases from J, leaving 11 bases between. The CDR3: CASSQGGQWNEKLFF. CDR3 nucleotides: TGCGCCAGCAGCCAAGGTGGGCAGTGGAATGAAAAACTGTTTTTT.

The chain couples TRBV5-1 to TRBJ2-5; 7 nucleotides align to TRBD2. CDR3 size: 15 residues. CDR1 and CDR2 from the germline V gene are SGHRS and YFSETQ. The ends lost 1 base at V and 3 bases at J; junction bases unmatched: 6. The CDR3 reads CASSLKAGVEETQYF. In DNA form, the CDR3 reads TGCGCCAGCAGCTTGAAGGCGGGAGTAGAAGAGACCCAGTACTTC.